This TCR beta chain is from a study of blood T cells in healthy people across ages. Germline CDR1 MGHRA, CDR2 YSYEKL. Germline trimming cut 7 bases from V and 1 base from J; bases unmatched to any gene: 9. The CDR3 extends over 18 amino acids. A word on this clonotype: Its target is unknown.

Overall study findings and caveats: Reliance upon unsorted PBMCs precluded definitive naive versus antigen-experienced comparison.

Combining a sample-barcoded 5' primer with a J-beta primer mix, a second PCR ran for roughly 6 to 12 cycles. From the 5' RACE reads, TCRdb called clonotypes with MiXCR, one entry per CDR3 protein. The data contain approximately 1.5 million distinct CDR3 sequences, 30% to 35% of them singletons. Total RNA amounts of at least 5 micrograms were extracted per sample. Sequenced sample: blood. The rearrangement uses TRBV4-1 and TRBJ2-4; 14 bases match TRBD2. This sequence was found in a woman in her thirties in good health. The CDR3 spells CASTPTSGRAEAKNIQYF. The CDR3 nucleotides are TGCGCCAGCACCCCGACTAGCGGGAGGGCCGAGGCCAAAAACATTCAGTACTTC.